This T cell receptor beta chain was sequenced in a study of Ad26.COV2.S vaccination and SARS-CoV-2 variants (dated by TCRdb to the early 2020s). Broadly, across the study: Donors in the vaccine arm were drawn from COV1001, a multicentre, randomized, double-blind, placebo-controlled phase I-IIa trial testing Ad26.COV2.S in healthy adults. Ad26.COV2.S was administered intramuscularly at a dose of 5x10^10 or 1x10^11 viral particles, either as one shot or as two shots given 56 days apart. TCRbeta repertoire sequencing was used to assess the specificity and breadth of SARS-CoV-2-reactive T cell receptors after Ad26.COV2.S vaccination. A total of around 32 samples were included in the TCR-sequenced set, comprising about 20 Ad26.COV2.S vaccine recipients, 5 placebo recipients and 8 SARS-CoV-2 convalescent individuals. Trial participants were randomized into five groups of five, in which low-dose or high-dose Ad26.COV2.S was given once or twice, or placebo was given on both occasions. Investigators did not know the trial group allocation while performing experiments and assessing outcomes.

Concerning this clone: Its cognate antigen has yet to be identified. Nothing much larger sits one base from this clone, and base qualities are not available.

CDR1 and CDR2 were assigned from the germline V gene as SGHAT and FQNNGV. The CDR3 sequence holds 15 residues, the cysteine and phenylalanine included. Only CDR3 DNA is held: 45 bases, read in frame from base 1. The junction shows trimming of 2 bases on V and 1 base on J, and the gene matches do not reach 2 bases of it. The treatment or condition label corresponds to: about 20 received Ad26.COV2.S at low or high dose, single or two shots; five or six received placebo; per-sample allocation not given. For vaccine and placebo recipients, repertoires were sequenced using samples collected on day 63 after the first injection. Between 29 July and 7 August 2020, Cohort 1b enrolled around 24 adults aged 18-55 years at one site in Boston, USA. As a vaccine, Ad26.COV2.S was a replication-incompetent adenovirus type 26 vector that expressed a prefusion-stabilized SARS-CoV-2 spike protein derived from the original Wuhan strain.

The immunoSEQ Assay was the method used to sequence TCRbeta CDR3 regions. After extraction, genomic DNA underwent amplification by bias-controlled multiplex PCR, followed by high-throughput sequencing. Per the authors' processing: To quantify the absolute abundance of each unique TCRbeta CDR3 region, sequences were collapsed and filtered. Usable DNA was measured by amplifying reference genes present in all nucleated cells, and TCRbeta template counts were normalized to that usable DNA to estimate T cell fraction. Repertoire TCRs were annotated as SARS-CoV-2-specific when V gene, CDR3 amino acid sequence and J gene were exactly matched to a known reactive TCR set. The reference SARS-CoV-2 TCR set came from MIRA and was filtered for enrichment in COVID-19-positive ImmuneCODE repertoires, removing public or cross-reactive TCRs. Drawing on the MIRA antigens, annotated TCRs were analysed further at the level of specific ORF or position within ORF. Breadth was defined as the number of annotated unique rearrangements divided by the total number of unique productive rearrangements, and depth was defined as the summed frequency of the annotated unique rearrangements. Two-sided Wilcoxon rank-sum tests were applied when comparing TCR breadth between groups. The immuneACCESS repertoire file appears here via TCRdb, limited to in-frame rearrangements. These files lack a portion of the clones; in checked studies, under half of the deficit traces to unresolved V genes, and the cause of the others is not known. V, J and clone size were drawn from that table, and D and trimming were deduced from the DNA. The table for this sample lists about 680,000 clones; roughly nine tenths of them were counted only once. The ten largest clones represent about 1.5% of the sample.

On the study overall, not on this receptor specifically: Comparable non-spike TCR breadth was observed between vaccine and placebo recipients, consistent with only spike being contained in the vaccine. The authors noted that the TCR breadth and depth analyses may have underestimated total T cell responses. After vaccination, substantial breadth of spike-specific CD8+ and CD4+ T cell responses was reported. Ad26.COV2.S recipients had higher spike-specific TCR breadth than placebo recipients (P = 0.0014). Comparing responses between vaccine doses or regimens was not something the study was powered to do.

The source was peripheral blood, collected in a trial of Ad26.COV2.S vaccine versus placebo. The TCR sequence derives from a person aged 18-65 years who received the Ad26.COV2.S COVID-19 vaccine or a placebo. Recombination connected TRBV11-2 to TRBJ2-1; the junction holds 7 bases that match TRBD1. The CDR3 region: CASSLSGQSYNEQFF. The sequence in DNA is TGTGCCAGCAGCTTATCGGGACAGTCCTACAATGAGCAGTTCTTC.